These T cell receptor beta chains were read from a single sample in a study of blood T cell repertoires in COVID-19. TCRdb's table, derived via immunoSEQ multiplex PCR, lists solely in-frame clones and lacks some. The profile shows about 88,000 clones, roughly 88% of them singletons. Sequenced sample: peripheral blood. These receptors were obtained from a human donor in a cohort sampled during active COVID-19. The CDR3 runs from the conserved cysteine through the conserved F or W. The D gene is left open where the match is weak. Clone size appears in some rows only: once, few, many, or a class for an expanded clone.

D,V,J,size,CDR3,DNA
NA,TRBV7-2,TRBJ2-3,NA,CASSSLTDTQYF,TGTGCCAGCAGCTCGCTAACAGATACGCAGTATTTT
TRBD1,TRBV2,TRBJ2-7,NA,CASRGQSYEQYF,TGTGCCAGCAGGGGACAGAGCTACGAGCAGTACTTC
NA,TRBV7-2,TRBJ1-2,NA,CASSLVGSGSQSYGYTF,TGTGCCAGCAGCTTAGTGGGTTCCGGGTCCCAATCCTATGGCTACACCTTC
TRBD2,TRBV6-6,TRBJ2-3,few,CASIRLAGPTLMDTQYF,TGTGCCAGCATTCGACTAGCGGGCCCCACTTTAATGGATACGCAGTATTTT
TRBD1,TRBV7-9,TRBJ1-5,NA,CASSQGAADKPQHF,TGTGCCAGCAGTCAGGGGGCGGCGGACAAGCCCCAGCATTTT
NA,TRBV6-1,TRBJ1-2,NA,CASSEGGGRERYTF,TGTGCCAGCAGTGAAGGGGGGGGTCGCGAACGCTACACCTTC
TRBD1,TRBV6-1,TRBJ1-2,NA,CASSEDRGRGYTF,TGTGCCAGCAGTGAGGACAGGGGGAGAGGCTACACCTTC
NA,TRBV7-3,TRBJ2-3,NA,CASGRGSTDTQYF,TGTGCCAGCGGAAGGGGAAGCACAGATACGCAGTATTTT
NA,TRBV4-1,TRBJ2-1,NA,CASSQEGGGTHLYNEQFF,TGCGCCAGCAGCCAAGAGGGAGGGGGAACACATCTTTACAATGAGCAGTTCTTC
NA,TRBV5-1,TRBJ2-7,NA,CASSLAQGFSYEQYF,TGCGCCAGCAGCTTGGCCCAGGGATTCTCCTACGAGCAGTACTTC
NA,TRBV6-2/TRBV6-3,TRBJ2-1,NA,CASSQGREWGLNEQFF,TGTGCCAGCAGCCAAGGTCGGGAGTGGGGGTTAAATGAGCAGTTCTTC
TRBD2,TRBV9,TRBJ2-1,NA,CASSVRLPRHLAGLDNEQFF,TGTGCCAGCAGCGTACGTCTGCCCCGACACCTAGCGGGGCTGGACAATGAGCAGTTCTTC
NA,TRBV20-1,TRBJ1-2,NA,CSASRQSHGYTF,TGCAGTGCTAGTAGACAATCTCATGGCTACACCTTC
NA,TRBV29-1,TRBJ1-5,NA,CSVGGNNQPQHF,TGCAGCGTTGGGGGCAATAATCAGCCCCAGCATTTT
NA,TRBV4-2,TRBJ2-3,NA,CASSPWGGTTDTQYF,TGTGCCAGCAGCCCTTGGGGCGGGACGACAGATACGCAGTATTTT
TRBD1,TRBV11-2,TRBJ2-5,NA,CASRLTGAQYF,TGTGCCAGCAGGCTAACAGGGGCCCAGTACTTC
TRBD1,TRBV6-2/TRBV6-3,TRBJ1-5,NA,CASSYSRTGPNQPQHF,TGTGCCAGCAGTTACTCGCGGACAGGGCCCAATCAGCCCCAGCATTTT
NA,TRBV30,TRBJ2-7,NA,CAWSDPRRDPYEQYF,TGTGCCTGGAGTGACCCCCGGCGGGACCCCTACGAGCAGTACTTC
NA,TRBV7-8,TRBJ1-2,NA,CASSLAGIGGSSFSITF,TGTGCCAGCAGCTTAGCGGGCATAGGGGGATCGAGTTTCTCGATCACCTTC
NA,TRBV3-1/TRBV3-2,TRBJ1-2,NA,CASSQGQQGYGYTF,TGTGCCAGCAGCCAAGGGCAACAGGGCTATGGCTACACCTTC
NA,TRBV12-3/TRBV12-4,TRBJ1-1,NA,CASSTQENTEAFF,TGTGCCAGCAGTACTCAGGAGAACACTGAAGCTTTCTTT
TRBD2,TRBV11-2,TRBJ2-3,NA,CASRLTSGGDSSTDTQYF,TGTGCCAGCAGGTTGACTAGCGGGGGAGACTCTAGCACAGATACGCAGTATTTT
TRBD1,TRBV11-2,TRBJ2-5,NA,CASSTGTVETQYF,TGTGCCAGCAGTACCGGGACAGTGGAGACCCAGTACTTC
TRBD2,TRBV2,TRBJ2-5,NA,CAGSGNQETQYF,TGTGCCGGAAGCGGGAACCAAGAGACCCAGTACTTC
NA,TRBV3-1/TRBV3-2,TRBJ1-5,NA,CASSQGDRISSNQPQHF,TGTGCCAGCAGCCAAGGAGACAGGATTTCCAGCAATCAGCCCCAGCATTTT
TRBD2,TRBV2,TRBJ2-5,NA,CASTATTPGTSGGSVYF,TGTGCCAGCACCGCTACTACCCCCGGGACTAGCGGGGGCTCAGTTTACTTC
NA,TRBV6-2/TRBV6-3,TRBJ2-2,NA,CASSSPGSGELFF,TGTGCCAGCAGTTCCCCCGGTAGCGGGGAGCTGTTTTTT
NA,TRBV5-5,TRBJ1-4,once,CASSWRAPVPYNEKLFF,TGTGCCAGCAGCTGGAGGGCCCCGGTCCCATACAATGAAAAACTGTTTTTT
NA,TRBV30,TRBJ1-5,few,CASGSSNQPQHF,TGTGCCTCAGGGTCGAGCAATCAGCCCCAGCATTTT
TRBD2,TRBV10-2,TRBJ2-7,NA,CASSGALAGGPDEQYF,TGCGCCAGCAGTGGGGCTCTAGCGGGAGGGCCCGACGAGCAGTACTTC
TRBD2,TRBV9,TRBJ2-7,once,CASSGDPGLAGIHSYEQYF,TGTGCCAGCAGCGGAGACCCTGGACTAGCGGGAATACACTCCTACGAGCAGTACTTC
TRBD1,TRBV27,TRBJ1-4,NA,CASSLIARTGGEKLFF,TGTGCCAGCAGTTTAATTGCCCGGACAGGGGGTGAAAAACTGTTTTTT
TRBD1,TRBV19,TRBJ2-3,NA,CASSIVGTGLDTQYF,TGTGCCAGTAGTATAGTAGGGACAGGGTTGGATACGCAGTATTTT
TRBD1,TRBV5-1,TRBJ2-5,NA,CASSSSGRGKETQYF,TGCGCCAGCAGCTCGTCCGGCAGGGGGAAAGAGACCCAGTACTTC
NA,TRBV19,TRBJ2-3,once,CASSIGDIFTDTQYF,TGTGCCAGTAGTATTGGTGACATTTTCACAGATACGCAGTATTTT
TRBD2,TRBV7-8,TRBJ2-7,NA,CASSSYGTSGYYEQYF,TGTGCCAGCAGCTCCTACGGGACTAGCGGGTACTACGAGCAGTACTTC
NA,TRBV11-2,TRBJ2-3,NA,CASSLGAGGTDTQYF,TGTGCCAGCAGCTTAGGGGCAGGGGGCACAGATACGCAGTATTTT
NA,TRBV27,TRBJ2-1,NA,CASSYVGFDNEQFF,TGTGCCAGCAGTTATGTGGGCTTCGACAATGAGCAGTTCTTC
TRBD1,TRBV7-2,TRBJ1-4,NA,CASSSGGWNEKLFF,TGTGCCAGCAGCTCAGGGGGCTGGAATGAAAAACTGTTTTTT
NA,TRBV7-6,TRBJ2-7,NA,CASSPAGTLSYEQYF,TGTGCCAGCAGCCCGGCGGGGACTCTGTCCTACGAGCAGTACTTC
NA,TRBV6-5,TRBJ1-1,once,CASSRGGGNTEAFF,TGTGCCAGCAGCCGAGGGGGGGGGAACACTGAAGCTTTCTTT
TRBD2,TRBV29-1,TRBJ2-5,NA,CSVTSGTGQETQYF,TGCAGCGTGACTAGCGGGACCGGACAAGAGACCCAGTACTTC
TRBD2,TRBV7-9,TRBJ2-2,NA,CASSPPWLAGVVGELFF,TGTGCCAGCAGCCCCCCGTGGCTAGCGGGAGTGGTCGGGGAGCTGTTTTTT
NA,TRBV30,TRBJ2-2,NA,CAWSVWGANTGELFF,TGTGCCTGGAGTGTATGGGGCGCGAACACCGGGGAGCTGTTTTTT
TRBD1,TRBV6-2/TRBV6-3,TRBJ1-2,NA,CASSSWTGRHPNYGYTF,TGTGCCAGCAGTTCCTGGACAGGGAGACACCCTAACTATGGCTACACCTTC
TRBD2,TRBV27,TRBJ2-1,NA,CASSFLLAGGLDEQFF,TGTGCCAGCAGTTTTTTACTAGCGGGAGGTTTGGATGAGCAGTTCTTC
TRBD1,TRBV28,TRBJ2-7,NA,CASRGQGAIEQYF,TGTGCCAGCAGGGGACAGGGGGCCATTGAGCAGTACTTC
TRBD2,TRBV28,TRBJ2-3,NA,CASSLRERGTDTQYF,TGTGCCAGCAGTTTGCGGGAGAGGGGCACAGATACGCAGTATTTT
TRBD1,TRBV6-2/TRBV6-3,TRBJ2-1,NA,CASSYGTVSNNEQFF,TGTGCCAGCAGTTACGGGACAGTTAGTAACAATGAGCAGTTCTTC
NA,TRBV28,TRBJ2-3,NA,CASSLAGLRVPDTQYF,TGTGCCAGCAGTTTAGCAGGGCTTAGGGTCCCAGATACGCAGTATTTT
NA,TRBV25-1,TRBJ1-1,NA,CASSADRVNTEAFF,TGTGCCAGCAGTGCGGACAGAGTGAACACTGAAGCTTTCTTT
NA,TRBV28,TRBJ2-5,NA,CASSAGQETQYF,TGTGCCAGCAGTGCCGGCCAAGAGACCCAGTACTTC
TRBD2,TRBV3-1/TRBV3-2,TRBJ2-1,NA,CASSLPRLAGGVNEQFF,TGTGCCAGCAGCCTTCCTAGACTAGCGGGGGGGGTCAATGAGCAGTTCTTC
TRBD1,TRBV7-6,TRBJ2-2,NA,CASNQKQGMYTGELFF,TGTGCCAGCAACCAGAAACAGGGGATGTACACCGGGGAGCTGTTTTTT
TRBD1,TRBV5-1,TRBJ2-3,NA,CASSPGQGGIDTQYF,TGCGCCAGCAGCCCGGGACAGGGGGGGATAGATACGCAGTATTTT
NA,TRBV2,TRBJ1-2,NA,CASKVEDRGGYTF,TGTGCCAGCAAGGTGGAAGATAGGGGTGGCTACACCTTC
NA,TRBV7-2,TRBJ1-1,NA,CASSFGGIGSTEAFF,TGTGCCAGCAGCTTCGGGGGGATCGGTAGCACTGAAGCTTTCTTT